This is a list of T cell receptor beta chains from one sample in a study of shared clonotypes between healthy human individuals. Using immunoSEQ multiplex PCR, the repertoire was profiled, and TCRdb retains in-frame clones only, with some absent. The sample contains about 530,000 clones, less than 96% of which appear only once. The specimen was naive CD4+ T cells sorted from blood. These receptors all come from a woman aged 30 to 39 in good health. The CDR3 runs from the conserved cysteine through the conserved F or W. Each record gives: clone size, D gene, V gene, J gene, CDR3 protein, CDR3 DNA. The D gene is left open where the match is weak. Clone sizes are given selectively: once, few, many, or a class where the clone is expanded.

abundance: NA; d_gene: NA; v_gene: TRBV6-5; j_gene: TRBJ1-5; CDR3aa: CASTPGLNQPQHF; CDR3nt: TGTGCCAGCACCCCAGGGCTCAATCAGCCCCAGCATTTT
abundance: NA; d_gene: NA; v_gene: TRBV29-1; j_gene: TRBJ1-1; CDR3aa: CSVAPGRGEAFF; CDR3nt: TGCAGCGTCGCTCCAGGCCGAGGTGAAGCTTTCTTT
abundance: NA; d_gene: NA; v_gene: TRBV2; j_gene: TRBJ1-2; CDR3aa: CASSRDGTNYGYTF; CDR3nt: TGTGCCAGCAGTAGGGACGGTACTAACTATGGCTACACCTTC
abundance: NA; d_gene: NA; v_gene: TRBV7-9; j_gene: TRBJ1-1; CDR3aa: CATRASSGSKNTEAFF; CDR3nt: TGTGCCACCAGGGCGTCGTCGGGAAGCAAGAACACTGAAGCTTTCTTT
abundance: NA; d_gene: TRBD2; v_gene: TRBV30; j_gene: TRBJ2-1; CDR3aa: CAWSEGPGLAGAKVFF; CDR3nt: TGTGCCTGGAGTGAAGGGCCGGGACTAGCGGGAGCCAAGGTGTTCTTC
abundance: NA; d_gene: NA; v_gene: TRBV27; j_gene: TRBJ2-7; CDR3aa: CASRNSGTKSYEQYF; CDR3nt: TGTGCCAGTAGGAATTCGGGGACAAAATCCTACGAGCAGTACTTC
abundance: NA; d_gene: TRBD1; v_gene: TRBV2; j_gene: TRBJ1-3; CDR3aa: CASSQGAGNGNTIYF; CDR3nt: TGTGCCAGCAGCCAGGGGGCGGGAAATGGAAACACCATATATTTT
abundance: NA; d_gene: NA; v_gene: TRBV27; j_gene: TRBJ1-6; CDR3aa: CASSPRTNSPLHF; CDR3nt: TGTGCCAGCAGTCCCCGGACTAATTCACCCCTCCACTTT
abundance: NA; d_gene: NA; v_gene: TRBV4-1; j_gene: TRBJ2-5; CDR3aa: CASSQDGYVETQYF; CDR3nt: TGCGCCAGCAGCCAAGATGGATATGTCGAGACCCAGTACTTC
abundance: NA; d_gene: NA; v_gene: TRBV19; j_gene: TRBJ1-1; CDR3aa: CASRGMNTEAFF; CDR3nt: TGTGCCAGCAGGGGTATGAACACTGAAGCTTTCTTT
abundance: NA; d_gene: TRBD1; v_gene: TRBV2; j_gene: TRBJ1-5; CDR3aa: CASRSDRGPDQPQHF; CDR3nt: TGTGCCAGCAGGTCTGACAGGGGGCCAGATCAGCCCCAGCATTTT
abundance: NA; d_gene: TRBD2; v_gene: TRBV10-3; j_gene: TRBJ2-2; CDR3aa: CAIRGGLAGELGELFF; CDR3nt: TGTGCCATCAGGGGAGGACTAGCGGGAGAACTGGGGGAGCTGTTTTTT
abundance: NA; d_gene: TRBD2; v_gene: TRBV9; j_gene: TRBJ2-5; CDR3aa: CASSDESGYGRTRQETQYF; CDR3nt: TGTGCCAGCAGTGACGAGTCGGGTTACGGACGGACTAGGCAAGAGACCCAGTACTTC
abundance: NA; d_gene: TRBD1; v_gene: TRBV19; j_gene: TRBJ1-1; CDR3aa: CASSRPGQGKTEAFF; CDR3nt: TGTGCCAGTAGCCGACCGGGACAGGGAAAAACTGAAGCTTTCTTT
abundance: NA; d_gene: NA; v_gene: TRBV5-1; j_gene: TRBJ1-1; CDR3aa: CASSLTGAQTEAFF; CDR3nt: TGCGCCAGCAGCTTAACGGGGGCGCAAACTGAAGCTTTCTTT
abundance: NA; d_gene: NA; v_gene: TRBV2; j_gene: TRBJ1-2; CDR3aa: CASKRSDGLDGYTF; CDR3nt: TGTGCCAGCAAGAGATCGGACGGATTGGATGGCTACACCTTC
abundance: NA; d_gene: TRBD1; v_gene: TRBV5-1; j_gene: TRBJ1-1; CDR3aa: CASSLVDRGDTEAFF; CDR3nt: TGCGCCAGCAGCTTGGTGGACAGGGGGGACACTGAAGCTTTCTTT
abundance: NA; d_gene: TRBD2; v_gene: TRBV28; j_gene: TRBJ2-7; CDR3aa: CASSLAPMTQREPLRAYEQYF; CDR3nt: TGTGCCAGCAGTTTGGCCCCCATGACCCAGCGGGAACCGCTGCGCGCCTACGAGCAGTACTTC
abundance: NA; d_gene: TRBD2; v_gene: TRBV6-5; j_gene: TRBJ2-5; CDR3aa: CASRKREGTQTQYF; CDR3nt: TGTGCCAGCCGAAAGCGGGAGGGCACGCAGACCCAGTACTTC
abundance: NA; d_gene: NA; v_gene: TRBV11-2; j_gene: TRBJ2-1; CDR3aa: CASSHPRGAVRRENEQFF; CDR3nt: TGTGCCAGCAGCCACCCCCGGGGAGCCGTACGAAGGGAAAATGAGCAGTTCTTC
abundance: NA; d_gene: NA; v_gene: TRBV28; j_gene: TRBJ2-3; CDR3aa: CATNRDTDTQYF; CDR3nt: TGTGCCACCAACAGGGACACAGATACGCAGTATTTT
abundance: few; d_gene: NA; v_gene: TRBV18; j_gene: TRBJ1-1; CDR3aa: CASSPPKNTEAFF; CDR3nt: TGTGCCAGCTCACCACCGAAGAACACTGAAGCTTTCTTT
abundance: NA; d_gene: NA; v_gene: TRBV27; j_gene: TRBJ1-5; CDR3aa: CASRSGLGANQPQHF; CDR3nt: TGTGCCAGCAGGTCAGGGTTGGGGGCAAATCAGCCCCAGCATTTT
abundance: once; d_gene: TRBD2; v_gene: TRBV7-9; j_gene: TRBJ2-3; CDR3aa: CASSLPTSGLTDTQYF; CDR3nt: TGTGCCAGCAGCCTCCCGACTAGCGGTCTCACAGATACGCAGTATTTT
abundance: NA; d_gene: NA; v_gene: TRBV28; j_gene: TRBJ2-1; CDR3aa: CASSKTRDLKPYNEQFF; CDR3nt: TGTGCCAGCAGCAAAACACGGGACTTGAAGCCCTACAATGAGCAGTTCTTC
abundance: NA; d_gene: TRBD2; v_gene: TRBV9; j_gene: TRBJ2-7; CDR3aa: CASSVQRETYEQYF; CDR3nt: TGTGCCAGCAGCGTTCAGCGGGAAACCTACGAGCAGTACTTC
abundance: NA; d_gene: NA; v_gene: TRBV4-1; j_gene: TRBJ1-5; CDR3aa: CASTNPDGVQPQHF; CDR3nt: TGCGCCAGCACCAACCCCGACGGAGTTCAGCCCCAGCATTTT
abundance: NA; d_gene: TRBD1; v_gene: TRBV25-1; j_gene: TRBJ2-7; CDR3aa: CASSGGGQGHEQYF; CDR3nt: TGTGCCAGCAGTGGGGGGGGACAGGGCCACGAGCAGTACTTC
abundance: NA; d_gene: NA; v_gene: TRBV28; j_gene: TRBJ2-7; CDR3aa: CASSLSQTYEQYF; CDR3nt: TGTGCCAGCAGTTTATCCCAGACCTACGAGCAGTACTTC
abundance: NA; d_gene: NA; v_gene: TRBV7-2; j_gene: TRBJ2-5; CDR3aa: CASSLGLPKTQYF; CDR3nt: TGTGCCAGCAGCTTAGGTCTACCGAAGACCCAGTACTTC
abundance: NA; d_gene: TRBD1; v_gene: TRBV6-4; j_gene: TRBJ2-5; CDR3aa: CASSRDRGETQYF; CDR3nt: TGTGCCAGCAGTCGGGACAGGGGAGAGACCCAGTACTTC
abundance: NA; d_gene: TRBD2; v_gene: TRBV28; j_gene: TRBJ2-5; CDR3aa: CASSLPARLAGVETQYF; CDR3nt: TGTGCCAGCAGTTTACCCGCCCGGCTAGCGGGCGTGGAGACCCAGTACTTC
abundance: once; d_gene: NA; v_gene: TRBV28; j_gene: TRBJ1-4; CDR3aa: CASSFGQWGGEKLFF; CDR3nt: TGTGCCAGCAGTTTTGGGCAGTGGGGAGGGGAAAAACTGTTTTTT
abundance: NA; d_gene: NA; v_gene: TRBV5-1; j_gene: TRBJ2-3; CDR3aa: CASSLARVFGDTQYF; CDR3nt: TGCGCCAGCAGCTTGGCCAGGGTGTTCGGAGATACGCAGTATTTT
abundance: NA; d_gene: TRBD2; v_gene: TRBV29-1; j_gene: TRBJ2-7; CDR3aa: CSARTSGSSEQYF; CDR3nt: TGCAGCGCCCGGACTAGCGGGAGCTCCGAGCAGTACTTC
abundance: NA; d_gene: NA; v_gene: TRBV7-9; j_gene: TRBJ1-3; CDR3aa: CASSLMGPGRISGNTIYF; CDR3nt: TGTGCCAGCAGCTTAATGGGGCCAGGCAGAATCTCTGGAAACACCATATATTTT
abundance: NA; d_gene: NA; v_gene: TRBV25-1; j_gene: TRBJ2-1; CDR3aa: CASSEWVASGNEQFF; CDR3nt: TGTGCCAGCAGTGAATGGGTCGCCAGCGGGAATGAGCAGTTCTTC
abundance: NA; d_gene: TRBD2; v_gene: TRBV4-2; j_gene: TRBJ2-5; CDR3aa: CASGGTGGRALETQYF; CDR3nt: TGTGCCAGCGGGGGGACCGGCGGGAGGGCCTTAGAGACCCAGTACTTC
abundance: NA; d_gene: TRBD1; v_gene: TRBV28; j_gene: TRBJ2-7; CDR3aa: CASRSSGTGFYEQYF; CDR3nt: TGTGCCAGCAGATCATCCGGGACAGGATTTTACGAGCAGTACTTC
abundance: NA; d_gene: TRBD2; v_gene: TRBV9; j_gene: TRBJ2-1; CDR3aa: CASSVGAGWANEQFF; CDR3nt: TGTGCCAGCAGCGTAGGAGCGGGGTGGGCCAATGAGCAGTTCTTC